This T cell receptor (beta chain) is from a study of cytomegalovirus exposure and HLA in healthy donors. Sequencing was performed with immunoSEQ multiplex PCR; in TCRdb, only in-frame clones are kept and a portion is missing. Of some 240,000 clones listed, around 90% are singletons. Trimming removed 2 bases from V and 4 bases from J; junction bases left unmatched: 8. CDR1 MGHRA and CDR2 YSYEKL come from the germline V gene. The CDR3 runs to 17 residues. The V and J genes are TRBV4-1 and TRBJ2-3, with TRBD2 matching over 11 bases. The origin of this receptor is a young woman in good health and CMV-seropositive. The specimen was PBMCs. The DNA for the CDR3 is TGCGCCAGCAGCCAATGGGAGGCTAGCGGGAGGCCAGATACGCAGTATTTT. It encodes CASSQWEASGRPDTQYF.